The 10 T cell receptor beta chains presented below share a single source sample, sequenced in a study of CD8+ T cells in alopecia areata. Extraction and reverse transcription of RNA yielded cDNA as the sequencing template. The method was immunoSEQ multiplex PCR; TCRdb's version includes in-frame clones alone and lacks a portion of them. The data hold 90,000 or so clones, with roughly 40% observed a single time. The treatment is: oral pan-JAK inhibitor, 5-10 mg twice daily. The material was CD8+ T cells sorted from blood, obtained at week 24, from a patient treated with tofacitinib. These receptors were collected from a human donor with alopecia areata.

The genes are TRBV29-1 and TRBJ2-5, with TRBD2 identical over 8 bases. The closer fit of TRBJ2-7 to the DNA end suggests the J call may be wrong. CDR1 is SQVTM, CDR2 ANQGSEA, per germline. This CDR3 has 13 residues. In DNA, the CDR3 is TGCAGCGTTCTCAGCGGGAGCAGGGACGAGCAGTACTTC. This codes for CSVLSGSRDEQYF.

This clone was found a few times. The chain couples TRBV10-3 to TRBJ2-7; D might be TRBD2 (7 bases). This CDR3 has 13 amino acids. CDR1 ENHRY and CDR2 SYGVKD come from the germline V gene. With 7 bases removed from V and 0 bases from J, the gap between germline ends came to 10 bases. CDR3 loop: CAIKGGISYEQYF. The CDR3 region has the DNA TGTGCCATCAAGGGGGGGATCTCCTACGAGCAGTACTTC.

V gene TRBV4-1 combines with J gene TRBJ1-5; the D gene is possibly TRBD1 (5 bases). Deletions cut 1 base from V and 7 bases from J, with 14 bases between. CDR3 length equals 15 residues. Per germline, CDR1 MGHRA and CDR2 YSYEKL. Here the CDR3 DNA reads TGCGCCAGCAGCCAAGGGAAGGGGACCGGGCAGCCCCAGCATTTT. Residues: CASSQGKGTGQPQHF.

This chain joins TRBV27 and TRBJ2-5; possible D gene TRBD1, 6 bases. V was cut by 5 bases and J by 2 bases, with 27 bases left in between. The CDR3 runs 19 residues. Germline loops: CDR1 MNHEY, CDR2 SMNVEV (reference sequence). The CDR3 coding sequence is TGTGCCAGCAGTCCACAGCAACCGGGTTTCATCGGGACACAAGAGACCCAGTACTTC. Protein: CASSPQQPGFIGTQETQYF.

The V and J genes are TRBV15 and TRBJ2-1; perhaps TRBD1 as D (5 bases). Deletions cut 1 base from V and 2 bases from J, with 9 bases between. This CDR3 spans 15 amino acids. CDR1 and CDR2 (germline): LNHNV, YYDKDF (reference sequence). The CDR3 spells CATSRGGRAYNEQFF. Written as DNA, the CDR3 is TGTGCCACCAGCAGAGGTGGCAGGGCCTACAATGAGCAGTTCTTC.

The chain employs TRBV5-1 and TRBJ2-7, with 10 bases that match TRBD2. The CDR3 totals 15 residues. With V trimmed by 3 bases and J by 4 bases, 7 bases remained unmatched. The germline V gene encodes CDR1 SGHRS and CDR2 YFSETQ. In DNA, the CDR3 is TGCGCCAGCAGCTCAAGCGGGAGGGCCGGGTACGAGCAGTACTTC. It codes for CASSSSGRAGYEQYF.

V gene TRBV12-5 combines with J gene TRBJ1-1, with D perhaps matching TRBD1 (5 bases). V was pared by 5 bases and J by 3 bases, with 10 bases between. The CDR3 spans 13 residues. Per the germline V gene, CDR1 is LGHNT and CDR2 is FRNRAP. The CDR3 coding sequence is TGTGCTAGTGGTAGCGGGGCGGACACTGAAGCTTTCTTT. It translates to CASGSGADTEAFF.

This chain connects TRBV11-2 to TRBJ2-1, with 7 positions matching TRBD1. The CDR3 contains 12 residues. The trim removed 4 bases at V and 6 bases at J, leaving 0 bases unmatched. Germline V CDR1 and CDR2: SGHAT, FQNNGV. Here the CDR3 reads CASSWDSNEQFF. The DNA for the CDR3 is TGTGCCAGCAGCTGGGACAGCAATGAGCAGTTCTTC. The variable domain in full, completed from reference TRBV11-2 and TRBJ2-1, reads EAGVAQSPRYKIIEKRQSVAFWCNPISGHATLYWYQQILGQGPKLLIQFQNNGVVDDSQLPKDRFSAERLKGVDSTLKIQPAKLEDSAVYLCASSWDSNEQFFGPGTRLTVL.

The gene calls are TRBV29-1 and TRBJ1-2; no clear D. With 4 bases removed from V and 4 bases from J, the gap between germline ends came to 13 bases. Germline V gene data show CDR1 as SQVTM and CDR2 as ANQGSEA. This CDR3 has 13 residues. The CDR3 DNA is TGCAGCGTTGGGGGTTCTGGTCGCTATGGCTACACCTTC. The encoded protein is CSVGGSGRYGYTF.

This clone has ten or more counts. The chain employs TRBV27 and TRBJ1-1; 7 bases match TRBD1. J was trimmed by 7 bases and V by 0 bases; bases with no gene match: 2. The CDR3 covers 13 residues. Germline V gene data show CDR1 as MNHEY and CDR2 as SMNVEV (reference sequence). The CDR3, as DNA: TGTGCCAGCAGTTTATCGGGACAGTTTGAAGCTTTCTTT. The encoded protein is CASSLSGQFEAFF.